A single sample is the source of the 19 T cell receptor beta chains below, sequenced in a study of CD8 T cells in Susac syndrome. RNA in amounts of roughly 0.45 to 1 ug was reverse transcribed with random hexamers. TCRdb re-analysed the immunoSEQ multiplex PCR reads in MiXCR, keeping a single row per CDR3 protein. The sample includes under 300,000 distinct CDR3 sequences, almost 97% of them seen just once. Sequencing used CD4+ T cells from PBMCs. The receptors derive from a human donor with Susac syndrome.

The chain employs TRBV15 and TRBJ2-7; D tentatively fits TRBD1 or TRBD2 (5 bases each). Germline assignment: CDR1 LNHNV and CDR2 YYDKDF (reference sequence). The germline V and J ends were trimmed by 3 bases and 1 base, with 16 bases remaining between them. CDR3 length: 16 residues. The CDR3 nucleotides are TGTGCCACCAGCAGGGGGTACCGGGACCTATCCTACGAGCAGTACTTC. Translated: CATSRGYRDLSYEQYF. The variable domain in full, completed from reference TRBV15 and TRBJ2-7, reads DAMVIQNPRYQVTQFGKPVTLSCSQTLNHNVMYWYQQKSSQAPKLLFHYYDKDFNNEADTPDNFQSRRPNTSFCFLDIRSPGLGDTAMYLCATSRGYRDLSYEQYFGPGTRLTVT.

The chain recombines TRBV29-1 with TRBJ1-1, with a weak D call TRBD1 (6 bases). The CDR3 totals 12 residues. Per the germline V gene, CDR1 is SQVTM and CDR2 is ANQGSEA. V was shortened by 8 bases and J by 4 bases, with 14 bases between the two germline ends. The CDR3 reads CSTTGYGTEAFF. CDR3 nucleotide sequence: TGCAGCACCACAGGGTATGGCACTGAAGCTTTCTTT.

Written as DNA, the CDR3 is TGCGCCAGCAGCCAAGGTTTGTCCTCCCCTGCTGGCCAGCCCCAGCATTTT. It codes for CASSQGLSSPAGQPQHF. V is TRBV4-1 and J is TRBJ1-5; D ambiguous. CDR1 is MGHRA and CDR2 is YSYEKL in the germline V gene. This CDR3 contains 17 residues. Trimming took off 1 base at V and 7 bases at J, with 20 bases between the two ends.

The chain links TRBV12-5 to TRBJ1-3; D gene uncertain. This CDR3 region has 12 residues. The germline gives CDR1 LGHNT, CDR2 FRNRAP. The V end was cut by 5 bases, the J end by 0 bases, with 2 bases between. The CDR3, as DNA: TGTGCTAGTGGTGTCTCTGGAAACACCATATATTTT. Its translation: CASGVSGNTIYF.

The chain uses TRBV7-9 and TRBJ1-5, with D unclear. Germline V gene lookup returns CDR1 SEHNR and CDR2 FQNEAQ (reference sequence). Trimming stripped 2 bases from V and 4 bases from J, with 18 bases between. The CDR3 is 17 amino acids. The CDR3 here is CASSLYRLGMVNQPQHF. The CDR3 DNA follows: TGTGCCAGCAGCTTATACCGTTTGGGGATGGTGAATCAGCCCCAGCATTTT. The whole variable domain, remainder taken from reference TRBV7-9 and TRBJ1-5, is DTGVSQNPRHKITKRGQNVTFRCDPISEHNRLYWYRQTLGQGPEFLTYFQNEAQLEKSRLLSDRFSAERPKGSFSTLEIQRTEQGDSAMYLCASSLYRLGMVNQPQHFGDGTRLSIL.

The rearrangement links TRBV7-8 to TRBJ2-1, with D maybe TRBD1 (5 bases). CDR1 SGHVS and CDR2 FQNEAQ come from the germline V gene. V lost 5 bases and J 7 bases, leaving 12 bases between the germline ends. This CDR3 comprises 13 residues. The CDR3 DNA reads as TGTGCCAGCAGCCCCCTGGGGCGGAATGAGCAGTTCTTC. As protein: CASSPLGRNEQFF.

V gene TRBV27 combines with J gene TRBJ2-5; tentative D call: TRBD2 (5 bases). V gave up 0 bases and J gave up 1 base, with 9 bases separating them. The germline V gene encodes CDR1 MNHEY and CDR2 SMNVEV (reference sequence). The CDR3 contains 15 residues. The CDR3 reads CASSLSRGRQETQYF. Here the CDR3 DNA reads TGTGCCAGCAGTTTATCTCGAGGGCGCCAAGAGACCCAGTACTTC.

CDR3 region: CASSESSVNYGYTF. The DNA for the CDR3 is TGTGCCAGCAGTGAATCCTCTGTGAACTATGGCTACACCTTC. The V call is TRBV25-1, the J call TRBJ1-2; D is ambiguous. This CDR3 contains 14 residues. Trimming left V 1 base short and J 2 bases short, with 8 bases between. Germline CDR1 and CDR2: MGHDK and SYGVNS.

CDR3: CSARLLTSGTSTDTQYF. The DNA for the CDR3 is TGCAGTGCTAGGCTTTTGACTAGCGGGACTAGCACAGATACGCAGTATTTT. V gene TRBV20-1 combines with J gene TRBJ2-3; 11 nucleotides match TRBD2. This CDR3 has 17 residues. The germline V gene has CDR1 DFQATT and CDR2 SNEGSKA (reference sequence). The junction had 8 bases not matched to a gene; V was cut back by 3 bases and J by 0 bases.

This rearrangement joins TRBV23-1 to TRBJ2-5; D possibly corresponds to TRBD2 (6 bases). TRBV23-1 is designated an ORF whose function remains uncertain. The CDR3 totals 15 residues. V shed 6 bases and J shed 4 bases, with 18 bases lying between them. This chain's CDR3 is CASSQRVEGRETQYF. Here the CDR3 DNA reads TGCGCCAGCAGCCAACGGGTGGAGGGCCGAGAGACCCAGTACTTC.

This chain links TRBV20-1 with TRBJ2-5, with TRBD2 matching over 7 bases. Germline trimming cut 3 bases from V and 3 bases from J; bases unmatched to any gene: 7. Germline CDR1 DFQATT, CDR2 SNEGSKA (reference sequence). CDR3 length: 14 residues. The CDR3 reads CSARRLAVEETQYF. The CDR3 region has the DNA TGCAGTGCTAGGCGACTAGCCGTAGAAGAGACCCAGTACTTC.

The chain is built from TRBV6-6 and TRBJ2-1; 12 bases align to TRBD2. Germline-derived CDR1 and CDR2 are MNHNY and SVGAGI (reference sequence). The V gene end was trimmed by 6 bases and the J gene end by 6 bases; junction bases not matched to a gene: 6. This CDR3 contains 15 residues. CDR3 protein: CASSSLAGGINEQFF. CDR3 nucleotides: TGTGCCAGCAGCTCACTAGCGGGAGGAATCAATGAGCAGTTCTTC.

The genes are TRBV7-9 and TRBJ2-3; D is unclear. V was trimmed by 1 base and J by 0 bases, leaving 8 bases between them. CDR3 size: 15 residues. Germline values: CDR1 SEHNR, CDR2 FQNEAQ (reference sequence). CDR3 sequence (DNA): TGTGCCAGCAGCTTAGAGCGATCCAGCACAGATACGCAGTATTTT. Protein: CASSLERSSTDTQYF.

This sequence joins TRBV20-1 and TRBJ1-2, with D possibly matching TRBD1 (5 bases). The CDR3 has 13 residues. The V and J ends lost 2 bases and 6 bases respectively, with 13 bases between them. Germline V lookup: CDR1 DFQATT, CDR2 SNEGSKA (reference sequence). Here the CDR3 DNA reads TGCAGTGCTAGACGGCAGGGATACAATGGCTACACCTTC. It codes for CSARRQGYNGYTF.

This chain uses TRBV30 with TRBJ2-7, with D perhaps assigned TRBD1 or TRBD2 (5 bases each). This CDR3 region has 13 residues. The germline V gene has CDR1 GTSNPN and CDR2 SVGIG (reference sequence). V lost 1 base to trimming and J lost 3 bases, with 10 bases between them. Here the CDR3 reads CAWSAPRGYEQYF. CDR3 nucleotides: TGTGCCTGGAGTGCCCCGAGGGGCTACGAGCAGTACTTC. The complete variable domain, with remaining parts taken from reference TRBV30 and TRBJ2-7, reads SQTIHQWPATLVQPVGSPLSLECTVEGTSNPNLYWYRQAAGRGLQLLFYSVGIGQISSEVPQNLSASRPQDRQFILSSKKLLLSDSGFYLCAWSAPRGYEQYFGPGTRLTVT.

The chain employs TRBV7-9 and TRBJ1-5; TRBD1 might be the D (5 bases). CDR3 length: 15 residues. Trimming took 1 base from V and 3 from J, leaving 10 bases between them. Germline-derived CDR1 and CDR2 are SEHNR and FQNEAQ (reference sequence). CDR3 loop: CASSLGGTYNQPQHF. CDR3 sequence (DNA): TGTGCCAGCAGCTTAGGTGGGACCTACAATCAGCCCCAGCATTTT. Complete variable domain (other parts from reference TRBV7-9 and TRBJ1-5): DTGVSQNPRHKITKRGQNVTFRCDPISEHNRLYWYRQTLGQGPEFLTYFQNEAQLEKSRLLSDRFSAERPKGSFSTLEIQRTEQGDSAMYLCASSLGGTYNQPQHFGDGTRLSIL.

The CDR3 region has the DNA TGCAGCGCAACCGGGACAGGAAATGAAGCTTTCTTT. It encodes CSATGTGNEAFF. The rearrangement joins TRBV29-1 to TRBJ1-1, with 8 bases lining up with TRBD1. This CDR3 spans 12 amino acids. The germline CDR1 and CDR2 sequences are SQVTM and ANQGSEA. V trimming: 7 bases; J trimming: 7 bases; junction bases outside the gene matches: 8.

The chain has TRBV29-1 and TRBJ2-3, with D maybe TRBD1 (6 bases). Per germline, CDR1 SQVTM and CDR2 ANQGSEA. CDR3 length: 11 amino acids. V shed 6 bases and J shed 6 bases, with 10 bases lying between them. The CDR3 protein is CSVRQGDTQYF. The CDR3 DNA follows: TGCAGCGTGCGCCAGGGGGATACGCAGTATTTT.

This clonotype appeared a single time. This chain links TRBV29-1 with TRBJ2-2; the D gene is possibly TRBD1 (6 bases). The CDR3 length is 17 residues. Germline V gene sequence: CDR1 SQVTM, CDR2 ANQGSEA. V was pared by 5 bases and J by 5 bases, with 24 bases between. CDR3 nucleotide sequence: TGCAGCGTTCACATCGAAAGGGGTAGAAGGGGGACCGGGGAGCTGTTTTTT. As protein: CSVHIERGRRGTGELFF.